These T cell receptor beta chains were read from a single sample in a study of hypomethylating agent response in myelodysplastic syndrome. Profiling relied on immunoSEQ multiplex PCR, and the TCRdb table lists in-frame clones only, not all of them. This sample has over a thousand clones, with approximately 87% found just once. The sample here was bone marrow, taken before or after starting hypomethylating agent treatment for myelodysplastic syndrome (not recorded which). These receptor sequences come from a human donor with myelodysplastic syndrome. CDR3s include the opening cysteine and the closing phenylalanine or tryptophan. D genes are given only for firm matches. Only part of the rows carry a size: once, few, many, or a class if the clone is expanded.

j_gene	v_gene	d_gene	abundance	CDR3aa	CDR3nt
TRBJ2-1	TRBV2	TRBD2	.	CARPLAGDHNEQFF	TGTGCCAGGCCCCTAGCGGGGGACCACAATGAGCAGTTCTTC
TRBJ2-7	TRBV5-8	.	few	CASSLARNRGYEQYF	TGTGCCAGCAGCTTAGCCAGGAACCGAGGTTACGAGCAGTACTTC
TRBJ1-1	TRBV19	.	large	CASSITGLYTEAFF	TGTGCCAGTAGTATCACAGGGTTGTACACTGAAGCTTTCTTT
TRBJ1-4	TRBV7-2	TRBD1	.	CASSFGQALNEKLFF	TGTGCCAGCAGCTTCGGACAGGCTTTAAATGAAAAACTGTTTTTT
TRBJ2-1	TRBV19	.	.	CASSVGTPYNEQFF	TGTGCCAGTAGTGTAGGTACCCCCTACAATGAGCAGTTCTTC
TRBJ1-1	TRBV29-1	.	.	CSVEGGAWNTEAFF	TGCAGCGTTGAGGGGGGGGCTTGGAACACTGAAGCTTTCTTT
TRBJ1-1	TRBV10-3	.	few	CAITTGMNTEAFF	TGTGCCATCACAACAGGGATGAACACTGAAGCTTTCTTT
TRBJ2-5	TRBV2	.	.	CASSEEGPRYQETQYF	TGTGCCAGCAGTGAAGAGGGACCTAGGTACCAAGAGACCCAGTACTTC
TRBJ1-2	TRBV5-7	TRBD1	.	CASSSDRGGYGYTF	TGTGCCAGCAGCTCCGACAGGGGTGGCTATGGCTACACCTTC
TRBJ1-4	TRBV11-2	.	.	CASSLVLGVNEKLFF	TGTGCCAGCAGCTTAGTTTTAGGAGTTAATGAAAAACTGTTTTTT
TRBJ2-7	TRBV11-1	.	.	CASSYTQGSYEQYF	TGTGCCAGCAGTTATACTCAGGGTTCCTACGAGCAGTACTTC
TRBJ1-1	TRBV11-2	.	.	CASSLMGAAAVTEAFF	TGTGCCAGCAGCTTAATGGGTGCGGCTGCGGTAACTGAAGCTTTCTTT
TRBJ1-1	TRBV12-5	.	.	CASGSGTEAFF	TGTGCTAGTGGTTCGGGCACTGAAGCTTTCTTT
TRBJ2-5	TRBV5-4	TRBD2	.	CASSRTSGMRETQYF	TGTGCCAGCAGCCGGACTAGCGGGATGAGGGAGACCCAGTACTTC
TRBJ2-2	TRBV7-2	.	.	CASSLNRPDTGELFF	TGTGCCAGCAGCTTAAACAGGCCTGACACCGGGGAGCTGTTTTTT
TRBJ2-7	TRBV15	TRBD1	large	CATSPGTGQTYEQYF	TGTGCCACCAGCCCGGGGACAGGGCAGACCTACGAGCAGTACTTC
TRBJ2-7	TRBV2	TRBD1	.	CASADRVYEQYF	TGTGCCAGCGCCGACAGGGTTTACGAGCAGTACTTC
TRBJ2-3	TRBV28	.	.	CASSPQGRTLATDTQYF	TGTGCCAGCAGTCCCCAGGGTAGAACTCTAGCAACAGATACGCAGTATTTT
TRBJ1-1	TRBV6-1	TRBD1	.	CASSPGQGTPEAFF	TGTGCCAGCAGTCCGGGACAGGGGACCCCTGAAGCTTTCTTT
TRBJ2-1	TRBV27	.	.	CASSLGGPTYNEQFF	TGTGCCAGCAGTTTAGGGGGGCCCACCTACAATGAGCAGTTCTTC
TRBJ2-7	TRBV11-1	.	once	CASSLEGHEQYF	TGTGCCAGCAGCTTAGAGGGGCACGAGCAGTACTTC
TRBJ1-1	TRBV7-3	.	.	CASSPRVNTEAFF	TGTGCCAGCAGCCCTCGGGTGAACACTGAAGCTTTCTTT
TRBJ2-7	TRBV5-1	.	.	CASSLGWLAVSSYEQYF	TGCGCCAGCAGCTTGGGGTGGTTAGCGGTAAGCTCCTACGAGCAGTACTTC
TRBJ2-1	TRBV5-1	.	.	CASSFFFGYEQFF	TGCGCCAGCAGCTTCTTTTTCGGTTATGAGCAGTTCTTC
TRBJ1-3	TRBV2	.	.	CASRDRDTNLFSGNTIYF	TGTGCCAGCAGGGACCGGGACACTAATTTATTCTCTGGAAACACCATATATTTT
TRBJ2-4	TRBV7-9	.	.	CASSLGAGTVKNIQYF	TGTGCCAGCAGCTTAGGAGCCGGGACGGTAAAAAACATTCAGTACTTC
TRBJ2-3	TRBV7-2	TRBD2	.	CASSMSGGAGDTQYF	TGTGCCAGCAGCATGAGCGGGGGGGCCGGGGATACGCAGTATTTT
TRBJ2-1	TRBV19	TRBD1	few	CASSIDRGGYNEQFF	TGTGCCAGTAGTATCGACAGGGGCGGCTACAATGAGCAGTTCTTC
TRBJ1-1	TRBV4-2	TRBD1	few	CASSQETGGASEAFF	TGTGCCAGCAGCCAAGAAACAGGGGGCGCCTCAGAGGCTTTCTTT
TRBJ2-7	TRBV6-1	.	.	CASSEAPRVEQYF	TGTGCCAGCAGTGAAGCTCCGAGAGTCGAGCAGTACTTC
TRBJ1-6	TRBV4-3	.	.	CASSQDLQFPPLHF	TGCGCCAGCAGCCAAGATCTGCAGTTCCCACCCCTCCACTTT
TRBJ2-1	TRBV10-1	.	once	CASSSRGSYNEQFF	TGCGCCAGCAGTAGCCGGGGGTCCTACAATGAGCAGTTCTTC
TRBJ1-1	TRBV2	TRBD1	.	CASRPQDRERFF	TGTGCCAGCAGGCCCCAGGACAGGGAGAGGTTCTTT
TRBJ1-2	TRBV7-9	.	.	CASRSVGVFNGYTF	TGTGCCAGCAGATCAGTAGGGGTATTTAATGGCTACACCTTC
TRBJ2-1	TRBV18	TRBD2	.	CASSPLLADLYNEQFF	TGTGCCAGCTCACCGCTACTAGCGGACCTTTACAATGAGCAGTTCTTC
TRBJ1-6	TRBV6-5	.	once	CASSFPRGGENSPLHF	TGTGCCAGCAGTTTTCCTAGGGGTGGAGAGAACTCACCCCTCCACTTT
TRBJ2-2	TRBV10-3	TRBD1	once	CAISGTGRNTGELFF	TGTGCCATCAGCGGGACAGGGCGGAACACCGGGGAGCTGTTTTTT